A selection of T cell receptor beta chains follows, all from one sample in a study of blood T cell repertoires in COVID-19. Generated by immunoSEQ multiplex PCR, the TCRdb table keeps only in-frame clones and is missing some. Of about 480,000 clones in the sample, around nine tenths are singletons; the top ten hold about 8%. The specimen sequenced was peripheral blood. The receptors were sampled from a woman in her fifties or sixties with COVID-19, enrolled during active disease. Each CDR3 is given with its conserved first and last residue. A D gene is named only where the DNA matches it firmly. The listing skips clone size in some rows; elsewhere it reads once, few, many or a size class.

cdr3_nt cdr3_aa v_call d_call clone_size j_call
TGTGCCAGTAGTTCGGACAGGGGGCCGGTCGGGGAGCTGTTTTTT CASSSDRGPVGELFF TRBV19 TRBD1 - TRBJ2-2
TGTGCCAGCAGCGTAGGAGCCCCAAATGAGCAGTTCTTC CASSVGAPNEQFF TRBV9 - - TRBJ2-1
TGTGCCAGCAGTGACAGGGGGTGGACTAATGAAAAACTGTTTTTT CASSDRGWTNEKLFF TRBV27 TRBD1 - TRBJ1-4
TGTGCCAGCAGCTTATCGCGGGTTGAGCAGTACTTC CASSLSRVEQYF TRBV11-2 - - TRBJ2-7
TGTGCCAGCAGTGAACGGGGGATAGCTTTCACTGAAGCTTTCTTT CASSERGIAFTEAFF TRBV6-1 - - TRBJ1-1
TGTGCCAGCAGCGTAGAACTAGCGGGGACCTACAATGAGCAGTTCTTC CASSVELAGTYNEQFF TRBV9 TRBD2 once TRBJ2-1
TGTGCCAGCAGCCGAGGACAATCCTTTAACTATGGCTACACCTTC CASSRGQSFNYGYTF TRBV3-1/TRBV3-2 - - TRBJ1-2
TGTGCCAGCAGCGTAATGGCGAACACTGAAGCTTTCTTT CASSVMANTEAFF TRBV9 - - TRBJ1-1
TGTGCCAGCAGCCAATCGGCAGGGCCTGAAGCTTTCTTT CASSQSAGPEAFF TRBV3-1/TRBV3-2 - once TRBJ1-1
TGTGCCAGCAGCTCATACCCTAGGGGTAGCGGCTCCTACGAGCAGTACTTC CASSSYPRGSGSYEQYF TRBV7-3 - - TRBJ2-7
TGTGCCAGCAGCAAGGGGGGGACAGGGGATTACGAGCAGTACTTC CASSKGGTGDYEQYF TRBV6-5 TRBD1 - TRBJ2-7
TGTGCCAGCAGCCAAGAGCACAGATCTAACTATGGCTACACCTTC CASSQEHRSNYGYTF TRBV3-1/TRBV3-2 - once TRBJ1-2
TGTGCCAGCAGTGAGCCAGGGGGCATAAATAACTATGGCTACACCTTC CASSEPGGINNYGYTF TRBV6-1 TRBD1 - TRBJ1-2
TGTGCCAGCTCACCACCGTTTAGAACAGATACGCAGTATTTT CASSPPFRTDTQYF TRBV18 - - TRBJ2-3
TGTGCCAGCTCATCCAGGGGGGTAGCGTTGAACACTGAAGCTTTCTTT CASSSRGVALNTEAFF TRBV18 TRBD1 - TRBJ1-1
TGTGCCAGCAGCCTACAGGACAGCAATCAGCCCCAGCATTTT CASSLQDSNQPQHF TRBV2 - - TRBJ1-5
TGTGCCAGCAGCCGGAGCGACAGGAACACTGAAGCTTTCTTT CASSRSDRNTEAFF TRBV3-1/TRBV3-2 - - TRBJ1-1
TGTGCCAGTTGGTCCTGGGACAGGGGCCTTAACTATGGCTACACCTTC CASWSWDRGLNYGYTF TRBV19 TRBD1 - TRBJ1-2
TGTGCCAGCAGCCCTGGGACAGGCTTCTCCTACGAGCAGTACTTC CASSPGTGFSYEQYF TRBV27 TRBD1 - TRBJ2-7
TGTGCCAGCAGCCCCGGGTCCAATGAGCAGTTCTTC CASSPGSNEQFF TRBV13 - - TRBJ2-1
TGTGCCAGTAGTATAAGGTCAGGGGGCACCTCTGGGGCCAACGTCCTGACTTTC CASSIRSGGTSGANVLTF TRBV19 TRBD1 once TRBJ2-6
TGTGCCAGCAGCCAAAACGGGGGGTTTACCAAAAACATTCAGTACTTC CASSQNGGFTKNIQYF TRBV3-1/TRBV3-2 TRBD2 - TRBJ2-4